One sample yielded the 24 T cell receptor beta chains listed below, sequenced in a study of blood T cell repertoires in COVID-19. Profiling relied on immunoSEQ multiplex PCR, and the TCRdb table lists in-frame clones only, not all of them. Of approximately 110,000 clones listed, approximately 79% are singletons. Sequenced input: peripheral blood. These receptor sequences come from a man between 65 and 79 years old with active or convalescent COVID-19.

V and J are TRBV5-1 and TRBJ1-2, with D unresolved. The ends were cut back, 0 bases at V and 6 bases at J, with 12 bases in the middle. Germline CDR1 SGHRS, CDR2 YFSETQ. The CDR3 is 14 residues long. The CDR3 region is CASSLDDLRHGYTF. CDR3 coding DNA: TGCGCCAGCAGCTTGGACGACCTGAGGCATGGCTACACCTTC.

CDR3 in amino acids: CASSVEAGSNYGYTF. CDR3 nucleotide sequence: TGCGCCAGCAGCGTGGAAGCAGGGTCGAACTATGGCTACACCTTC. V gene TRBV5-1 combines with J gene TRBJ1-2, with D tentatively TRBD1 (5 bases). Trimming removed 4 bases from V and 2 bases from J, with 15 bases in between. Germline V gene data show CDR1 as SGHRS and CDR2 as YFSETQ. The CDR3 is 15 residues long.

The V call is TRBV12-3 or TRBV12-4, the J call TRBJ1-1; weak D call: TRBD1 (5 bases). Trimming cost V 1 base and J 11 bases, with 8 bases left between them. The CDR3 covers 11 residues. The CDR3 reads CASSLGGRAFF. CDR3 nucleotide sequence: TGTGCCAGCAGTTTAGGGGGGAGGGCTTTCTTT.

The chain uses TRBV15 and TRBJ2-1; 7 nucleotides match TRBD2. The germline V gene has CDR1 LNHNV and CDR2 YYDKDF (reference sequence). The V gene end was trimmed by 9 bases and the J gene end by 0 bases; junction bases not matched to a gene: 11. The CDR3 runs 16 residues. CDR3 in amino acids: CATKLTSSSSYNEQFF. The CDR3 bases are TGTGCCACAAAACTGACTAGCAGCTCCTCCTACAATGAGCAGTTCTTC.

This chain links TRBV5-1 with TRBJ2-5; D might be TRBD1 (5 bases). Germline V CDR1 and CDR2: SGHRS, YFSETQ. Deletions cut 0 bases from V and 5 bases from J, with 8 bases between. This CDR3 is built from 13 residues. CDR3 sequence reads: CASSLEGHETQYF. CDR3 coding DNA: TGCGCCAGCAGCTTGGAGGGGCACGAGACCCAGTACTTC.

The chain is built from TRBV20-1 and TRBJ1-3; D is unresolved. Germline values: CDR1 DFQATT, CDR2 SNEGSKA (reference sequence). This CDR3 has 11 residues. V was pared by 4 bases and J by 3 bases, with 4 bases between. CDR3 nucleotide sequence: TGCAGTGCTAACGGTGGAAACACCATATATTTT. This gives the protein CSANGGNTIYF.

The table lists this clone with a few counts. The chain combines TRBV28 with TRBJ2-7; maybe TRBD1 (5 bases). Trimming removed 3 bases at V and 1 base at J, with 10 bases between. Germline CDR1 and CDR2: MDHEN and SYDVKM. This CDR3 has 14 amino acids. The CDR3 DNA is TGTGCCAGCAGTTTCCGGACACCTTCCTACGAGCAGTACTTC. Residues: CASSFRTPSYEQYF.

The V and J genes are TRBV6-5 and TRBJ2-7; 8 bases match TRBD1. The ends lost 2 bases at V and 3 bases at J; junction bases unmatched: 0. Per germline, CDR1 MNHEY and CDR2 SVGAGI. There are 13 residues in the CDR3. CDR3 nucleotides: TGTGCCAGCAGTTACGACAGGGGCTACGAGCAGTACTTC. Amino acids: CASSYDRGYEQYF.

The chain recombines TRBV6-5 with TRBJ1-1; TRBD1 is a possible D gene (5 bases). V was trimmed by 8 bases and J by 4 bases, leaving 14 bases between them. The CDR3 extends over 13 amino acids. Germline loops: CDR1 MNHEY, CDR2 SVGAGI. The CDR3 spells CASFYRGGTEAFF. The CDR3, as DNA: TGTGCCAGCTTCTATCGCGGGGGCACTGAAGCTTTCTTT.

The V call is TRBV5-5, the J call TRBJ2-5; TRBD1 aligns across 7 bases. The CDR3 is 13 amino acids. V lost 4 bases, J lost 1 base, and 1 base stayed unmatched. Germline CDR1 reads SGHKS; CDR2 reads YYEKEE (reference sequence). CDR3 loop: CASSRTGQETQYF. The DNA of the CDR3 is TGTGCCAGCAGCCGGACAGGCCAAGAGACCCAGTACTTC. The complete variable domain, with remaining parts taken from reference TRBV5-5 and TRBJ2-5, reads DAGVTQSPTHLIKTRGQQVTLRCSPISGHKSVSWYQQVLGQGPQFIFQYYEKEERGRGNFPDRFSARQFPNYSSELNVNALLLGDSALYLCASSRTGQETQYFGPGTRLLVL.

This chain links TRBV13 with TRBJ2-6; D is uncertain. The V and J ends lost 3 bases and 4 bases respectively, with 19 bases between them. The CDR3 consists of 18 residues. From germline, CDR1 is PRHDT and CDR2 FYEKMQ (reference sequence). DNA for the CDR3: TGTGCCAGCAGCTTGCGCAGGCCCCAGAACACGGGGGCCAACGTCCTGACTTTC. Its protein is CASSLRRPQNTGANVLTF.

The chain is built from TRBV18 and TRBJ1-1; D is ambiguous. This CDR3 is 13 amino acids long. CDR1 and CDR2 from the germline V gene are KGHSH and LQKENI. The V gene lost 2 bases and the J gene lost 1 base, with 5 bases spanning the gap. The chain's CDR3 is CASSPISNTEAFF. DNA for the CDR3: TGTGCCAGCTCACCAATATCGAACACTGAAGCTTTCTTT.

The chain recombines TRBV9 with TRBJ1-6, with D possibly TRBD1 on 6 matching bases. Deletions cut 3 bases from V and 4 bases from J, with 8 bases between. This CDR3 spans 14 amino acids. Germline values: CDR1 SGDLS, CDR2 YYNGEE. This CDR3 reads CASSAGQYNSPLHF. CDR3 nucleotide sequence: TGTGCCAGCAGCGCGGGACAATATAATTCACCCCTCCACTTT.

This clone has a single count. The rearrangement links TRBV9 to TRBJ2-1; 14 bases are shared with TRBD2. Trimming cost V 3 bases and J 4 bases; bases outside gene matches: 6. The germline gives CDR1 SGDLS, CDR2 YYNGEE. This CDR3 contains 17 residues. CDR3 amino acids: CASSATWTSGGYNEQFF. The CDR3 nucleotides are TGTGCCAGCAGCGCGACGTGGACTAGCGGGGGGTACAATGAGCAGTTCTTC.

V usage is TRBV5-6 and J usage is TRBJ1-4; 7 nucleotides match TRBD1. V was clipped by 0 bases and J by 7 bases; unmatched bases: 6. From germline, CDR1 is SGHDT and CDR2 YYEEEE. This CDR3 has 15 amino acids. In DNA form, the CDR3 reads TGTGCCAGCAGCTTGGTTGACAGGGTAGCTGAAAAACTGTTTTTT. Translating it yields CASSLVDRVAEKLFF.

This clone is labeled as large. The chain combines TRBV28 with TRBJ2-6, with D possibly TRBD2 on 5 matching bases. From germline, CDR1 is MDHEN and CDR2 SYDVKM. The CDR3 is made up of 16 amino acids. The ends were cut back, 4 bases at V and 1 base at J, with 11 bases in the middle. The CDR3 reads CASSSLWTSGANVLTF. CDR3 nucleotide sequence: TGTGCCAGCAGTTCCCTATGGACTTCTGGGGCCAACGTCCTGACTTTC.

CDR3 sequence reads: CASSPGIWVGQPQHF. In DNA, the CDR3 is TGTGCCAGTAGCCCCGGGATTTGGGTAGGACAGCCCCAGCATTTT. This rearrangement joins TRBV19 to TRBJ1-5, with D unresolved. This CDR3 contains 15 residues. Germline values: CDR1 LNHDA, CDR2 SQIVND (reference sequence). The V gene lost 6 bases and the J gene lost 7 bases, with 19 bases spanning the gap.

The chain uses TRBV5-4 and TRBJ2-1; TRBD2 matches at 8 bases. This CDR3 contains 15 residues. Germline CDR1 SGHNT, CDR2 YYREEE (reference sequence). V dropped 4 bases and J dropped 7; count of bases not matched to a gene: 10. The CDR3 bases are TGTGCCAGCAGCCCCGGGGGGGCCTCTTTTAATGAGCAGTTCTTC. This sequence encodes CASSPGGASFNEQFF.

CDR3 bases: TGTGCCAGCAGCCAAGGGGTAGCGGGAGGGCCCGATGAGCAGTTCTTC. It is translated as CASSQGVAGGPDEQFF. V usage is TRBV4-2 and J usage is TRBJ2-1, with 11 nucleotides matching TRBD2. Looked up from germline, CDR1 is LGHNA and CDR2 is YNFKEQ. V gave up 1 base and J gave up 8 bases; unmatched junction bases: 7. The CDR3 is 16 residues long.

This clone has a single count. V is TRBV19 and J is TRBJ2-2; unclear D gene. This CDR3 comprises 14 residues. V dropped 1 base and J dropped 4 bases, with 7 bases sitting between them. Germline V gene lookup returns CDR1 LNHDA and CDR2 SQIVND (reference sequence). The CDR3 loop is CASSIALITGELFF. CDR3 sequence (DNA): TGTGCCAGTAGTATAGCTCTAATCACCGGGGAGCTGTTTTTT.

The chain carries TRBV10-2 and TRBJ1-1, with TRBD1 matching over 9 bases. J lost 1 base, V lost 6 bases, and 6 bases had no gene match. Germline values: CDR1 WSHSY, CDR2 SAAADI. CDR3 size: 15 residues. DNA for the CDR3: TGCGCCAGCAGAGGGACAGGGATCGGGAACACTGAAGCTTTCTTT. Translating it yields CASRGTGIGNTEAFF.

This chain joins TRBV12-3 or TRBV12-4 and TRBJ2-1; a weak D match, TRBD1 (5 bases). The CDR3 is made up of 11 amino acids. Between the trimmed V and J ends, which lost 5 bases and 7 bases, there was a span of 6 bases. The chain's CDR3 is CASSRGNEQFF. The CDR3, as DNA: TGTGCCAGCAGTAGGGGAAATGAGCAGTTCTTC.

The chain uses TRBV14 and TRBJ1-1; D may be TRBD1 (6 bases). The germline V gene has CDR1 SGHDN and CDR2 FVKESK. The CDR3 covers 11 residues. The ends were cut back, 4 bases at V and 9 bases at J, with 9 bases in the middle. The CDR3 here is CASSRTVKAFF. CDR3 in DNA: TGTGCCAGCAGCCGGACAGTTAAAGCTTTCTTT.

CDR3 nucleotides: TGTGCTAGTGGCCCATCCAGCGAAGAGACCCAGTACTTC. It translates to CASGPSSEETQYF. The chain is built from TRBV12-5 and TRBJ2-5, with no clear D. Trimming took 6 bases from V and 3 from J, leaving 11 bases between them. Per the germline V gene, CDR1 is LGHNT and CDR2 is FRNRAP. The CDR3 is 13 residues long.